The 29 T cell receptor beta chains below all came from one sample that was sequenced in a study of cytotoxic CD8 clonotypes in ibrutinib-treated CLL. The protocol was immunoSEQ multiplex PCR, while the TCRdb copy is restricted to in-frame clones and leaves out a portion. The sample carries about 40,000 clones, 55% to 75% recorded once. The specimen comprised PBMCs, sampled at disease progression, from a patient treated with ibrutinib. The source of these receptors is a human donor with chronic lymphocytic leukemia.

The V and J genes are TRBV18 and TRBJ2-7; D is possibly TRBD1 or TRBD2 (5 bases each). CDR1 and CDR2 (germline): KGHSH, LQKENI. The CDR3 is made up of 14 amino acids. Trimming took 2 bases from V and 7 from J, leaving 15 bases between them. The CDR3 sequence: CASSPNRQRFEQYF. The CDR3, as DNA: TGTGCCAGCTCACCAAACCGACAGCGGTTTGAGCAGTACTTC.

The chain joins TRBV5-1 to TRBJ2-7; the match to TRBD2 covers 12 bases. The V segment lost 0 bases and the J segment 8 bases; nucleotides outside the gene matches: 6. The CDR3 is made up of 15 amino acids. CDR1 is SGHRS, CDR2 YFSETQ, per germline. The DNA for the CDR3 is TGCGCCAGCAGCTTGGAGACCGGACTAGCGGGACAGCAGTACTTC. Encoded protein: CASSLETGLAGQQYF.

This clone showed up just once. The chain combines TRBV7-6 with TRBJ2-1, with 10 bases matching TRBD2. V lost 1 base, J lost 4 bases, and 4 bases stayed unmatched. Germline V lookup: CDR1 SGHVS, CDR2 FNYEAQ. The CDR3 totals 16 residues. CDR3 residues: CASSLGAGGTYNEQFF. CDR3 nucleotide sequence: TGTGCCAGCAGCTTAGGAGCGGGGGGGACTTACAATGAGCAGTTCTTC.

This chain connects TRBV7-8 to TRBJ2-7; D not certain. CDR3 length: 11 residues. Germline V gene sequence: CDR1 SGHVS, CDR2 FQNEAQ. Deletions cut 5 bases from V and 2 bases from J, with 4 bases between. Here the CDR3 DNA reads TGTGCCAGCAGCCCCACCTACGAGCAGTACTTC. The encoded protein is CASSPTYEQYF.

The chain links TRBV30 to TRBJ2-7, with 7 nucleotides matching TRBD1. CDR1 is GTSNPN and CDR2 is SVGIG in the germline V gene (reference sequence). The CDR3 consists of 13 residues. After removal of 1 base from V and 8 bases from J, the junction contained 8 bases not matched to a gene. The CDR3 loop is CAWSAGQLMKQYF. Here the CDR3 DNA reads TGTGCCTGGAGTGCGGGACAGTTAATGAAGCAGTACTTC.

The CDR3 coding sequence is TGTGCCAGCAGTGAAGGTGAAGGGCAGGGGTTAAAGACCCAGTACTTC. Its protein is CASSEGEGQGLKTQYF. V and J are TRBV25-1 and TRBJ2-5; tentative D call: TRBD1 (6 bases). The ends were cut back, 2 bases at V and 6 bases at J, with 19 bases in the middle. There are 16 residues in the CDR3. Per the germline V gene, CDR1 is MGHDK and CDR2 is SYGVNS.

The V gene is TRBV5-1, the J gene TRBJ2-5, with 12 bases fitting TRBD2. Germline trimming cut 0 bases from V and 5 bases from J; bases unmatched to any gene: 5. The germline V gene has CDR1 SGHRS and CDR2 YFSETQ. CDR3 length: 16 amino acids. CDR3: CASSLALAGGLETQYF. Written as DNA, the CDR3 is TGCGCCAGCAGCTTGGCACTAGCGGGGGGCCTTGAGACCCAGTACTTC.

This clone was counted a few times. The chain carries TRBV5-1 and TRBJ1-1; D remains ambiguous. This CDR3 contains 15 residues. CDR1 SGHRS and CDR2 YFSETQ come from the germline V gene. The V gene lost 5 bases and the J gene lost 0 bases, with 14 bases spanning the gap. The chain's CDR3 is CASRGQREVNTEAFF. CDR3 nucleotide sequence: TGCGCCAGCAGGGGCCAAAGGGAGGTGAACACTGAAGCTTTCTTT.

The chain is built from TRBV19 and TRBJ2-3; D is unclear. CDR3 length: 14 amino acids. V lost 6 bases to trimming and J lost 5 bases, with 15 bases between them. Germline V CDR1 and CDR2: LNHDA, SQIVND (reference sequence). The CDR3 coding sequence is TGTGCCAGTAGGCGGCCTGGCCAGGTAGATACGCAGTATTTT. Protein sequence: CASRRPGQVDTQYF.

The count of this clone is one. The chain has TRBV19 and TRBJ1-3, with D perhaps matching TRBD1 (6 bases). Between the trimmed V and J ends, which lost 1 base and 2 bases, there was a span of 9 bases. The CDR3 totals 15 residues. Germline CDR1 reads LNHDA; CDR2 reads SQIVND (reference sequence). CDR3 residues: CASSIGGTTGNTIYF. The CDR3 bases are TGTGCCAGTAGTATAGGAGGGACAACTGGAAACACCATATATTTT.

The chain links TRBV27 to TRBJ2-1; 8 nucleotides match TRBD2. There are 16 residues in the CDR3. Germline CDR1 MNHEY, CDR2 SMNVEV (reference sequence). V was pared by 8 bases and J by 1 base, with 10 bases of the junction left unmatched. The CDR3 sequence is CASSLYGGRSYNEQFF. The CDR3 nucleotides read TGTGCCAGCTCTCTATACGGCGGGAGGTCCTACAATGAGCAGTTCTTC.

This chain's CDR3 is CASRIQGGTEAFF. In DNA form, the CDR3 reads TGTGCCAGCAGAATACAGGGGGGAACTGAAGCTTTCTTT. The chain has TRBV28 and TRBJ1-1; 8 bases are shared with TRBD1. The germline V gene has CDR1 MDHEN and CDR2 SYDVKM. The CDR3 has 13 amino acids. With 6 bases clipped from V and 5 bases from J, the junction kept 5 bases outside the gene matches.

The gene calls are TRBV19 and TRBJ2-7; tentatively, D is TRBD1 or TRBD2 (6 bases each). CDR3 length equals 15 residues. Germline V CDR1 and CDR2: LNHDA, SQIVND (reference sequence). V was clipped by 0 bases and J by 2 bases, with 11 bases between them. This CDR3 reads CASSIDGGRTYEQYF. CDR3 sequence (DNA): TGTGCCAGTAGTATAGATGGGGGGCGAACCTACGAGCAGTACTTC.

J is TRBJ2-1 and V is TRBV5-4; TRBD2 agrees at 7 bases. V trimming: 4 bases; J trimming: 0 bases; junction bases outside the gene matches: 4. CDR3 length: 15 amino acids. Germline CDR1 and CDR2: SGHNT and YYREEE (reference sequence). Here the CDR3 reads CASSGTSDSYNEQFF. The CDR3 region has the DNA TGTGCCAGCAGCGGCACTAGCGACTCCTACAATGAGCAGTTCTTC.

The genes are TRBV11-3 and TRBJ2-1; D not certain. CDR3 size: 15 residues. V was trimmed by 5 bases and J by 0 bases, leaving 11 bases between them. The germline V gene has CDR1 SGHNT and CDR2 YENEEA. This CDR3 is CASSPHMSSYNEQFF. The CDR3 DNA is TGTGCCAGCAGCCCCCACATGAGCTCCTACAATGAGCAGTTCTTC.

V is TRBV7-8 and J is TRBJ1-5; D gene uncertain. The CDR3 extends over 12 amino acids. Trimming removed 0 bases from V and 7 bases from J, with 4 bases in between. Germline CDR1 is SGHVS and CDR2 is FQNEAQ. The chain's CDR3 is CASSLAEQPQHF. The CDR3 DNA reads TGTGCCAGCAGCTTAGCGGAACAGCCCCAGCATTTT.

The rearrangement uses TRBV29-1 and TRBJ2-7; 7 nucleotides agree with TRBD2. CDR1 and CDR2 (germline): SQVTM, ANQGSEA. Unmatched junction bases numbered 8, after V lost 6 bases and J lost 0 bases. The CDR3 covers 14 residues. CDR3 nucleotides: TGCAGCGTCTCCTCTAGCGGATACTCCTACGAGCAGTACTTC. Residues: CSVSSSGYSYEQYF.

This sequence joins TRBV28 and TRBJ2-1; D possibly uses TRBD1 or TRBD2 (5 bases each). Germline CDR1 reads MDHEN; CDR2 reads SYDVKM. V lost 2 bases, J lost 4 bases, and 12 bases lay in between. The CDR3 is 15 amino acids. CDR3 sequence: CASSLGGRVYNEQFF. In nucleotides, the CDR3 is TGTGCCAGCAGTTTAGGGGGACGAGTGTACAATGAGCAGTTCTTC. Variable domain in full (rest from reference TRBV28 and TRBJ2-1): DVKVTQSSRYLVKRTGEKVFLECVQDMDHENMFWYRQDPGLGLRLIYFSYDVKMKEKGDIPEGYSVSREKKERFSLILESASTNQTSMYLCASSLGGRVYNEQFFGPGTRLTVL.

The chain carries TRBV5-1 and TRBJ2-3; maybe TRBD2 (5 bases). The V and J ends lost 0 bases and 4 bases respectively, with 15 bases between them. CDR1 SGHRS and CDR2 YFSETQ come from the germline V gene. CDR3 size: 16 residues. The CDR3 nucleotides are TGCGCCAGCAGCTTGGGAGTGGGAGTGATTTCAGATACGCAGTATTTT. Translation gives CASSLGVGVISDTQYF.

The chain links TRBV2 to TRBJ1-2; D unresolved. Germline V gene sequence: CDR1 SNHLY, CDR2 FYNNEI. The CDR3 contains 12 residues. V was pared by 3 bases and J by 4 bases, with 6 bases between. The CDR3 nucleotides are TGTGCCAGCAGTGAGGCAGGCTATGGCTACACCTTC. Amino acids: CASSEAGYGYTF.

This chain links TRBV7-6 with TRBJ2-7, with a tentative D call TRBD1 (5 bases). There are 13 residues in the CDR3. Trimming took off 5 bases at V and 3 bases at J, with 11 bases between the two ends. Germline loops: CDR1 SGHVS, CDR2 FNYEAQ. The CDR3 bases are TGTGCCAGCAGCCTAACAGGCTTCTACGAGCAGTACTTC. Protein product: CASSLTGFYEQYF.

The chain is built from TRBV28 and TRBJ2-3; unclear D gene. The CDR3 runs 14 residues. Germline V gives CDR1 MDHEN, CDR2 SYDVKM. V lost 1 base, J lost 2 bases, and 7 bases lay in between. CDR3 bases: TGTGCCAGCAGTTTATTGCCATCCACAGATACGCAGTATTTT. Its protein product is CASSLLPSTDTQYF.

The CDR3 DNA sequence: TGTGCCAGCAAAATAACTAGGACTGAAGCTTTCTTT. Its protein is CASKITRTEAFF. The chain couples TRBV2 to TRBJ1-1; D is unresolved. The CDR3 extends over 12 amino acids. The V and J ends lost 7 bases and 5 bases respectively, with 11 bases between them. Germline V gene lookup returns CDR1 SNHLY and CDR2 FYNNEI.

V gene TRBV19 combines with J gene TRBJ1-1; unclear D gene. Trimming took off 10 bases at V and 4 bases at J, with 25 bases between the two ends. CDR1 LNHDA and CDR2 SQIVND come from the germline V gene (reference sequence). CDR3 length equals 16 residues. This chain's CDR3 is CATLGDRLAWGTEAFF. The CDR3 nucleotides are TGTGCCACACTGGGAGATAGATTAGCTTGGGGCACTGAAGCTTTCTTT.

The chain links TRBV7-6 to TRBJ1-1, with D uncertain. This CDR3 region has 16 residues. The germline V and J ends were trimmed by 2 bases and 6 bases, with 19 bases remaining between them. Per germline, CDR1 SGHVS and CDR2 FNYEAQ. The CDR3 spells CASSLQPPGFWSEAFF. The CDR3 DNA sequence: TGTGCCAGCAGCTTACAGCCCCCGGGCTTTTGGTCTGAAGCTTTCTTT.

The chain joins TRBV2 to TRBJ1-1; maybe TRBD1 (5 bases). Deletions cut 5 bases from V and 4 bases from J, with 14 bases between. Germline assignment: CDR1 SNHLY and CDR2 FYNNEI. CDR3 length: 14 amino acids. The CDR3 bases are TGTGCCAGCAGTCAATCAGGGAGAGCCACTGAAGCTTTCTTT. Its protein is CASSQSGRATEAFF.

The V gene is TRBV15, the J gene TRBJ1-2; 11 bases map to TRBD1. Trimming removed 3 bases from V and 8 bases from J; junction bases left unmatched: 8. Germline-derived CDR1 and CDR2 are LNHNV and YYDKDF (reference sequence). This CDR3 is 15 amino acids long. The CDR3 DNA sequence: TGTGCCACCAGCAGTTCGGACAGGGGGCAGAGAGGCTACACCTTC. Protein product: CATSSSDRGQRGYTF.

This clone turned up a few times. The rearrangement joins TRBV29-1 to TRBJ2-7, with no clear D. CDR1 is SQVTM and CDR2 is ANQGSEA in the germline V gene. Trimming took off 0 bases at V and 2 bases at J, with 8 bases between the two ends. The CDR3 is 13 amino acids. CDR3 sequence (DNA): TGCAGCGTTGAAGATCGGTACACCTACGAGCAGTACTTC. Amino acids: CSVEDRYTYEQYF.

This clone was seen a few times. The rearrangement joins TRBV9 to TRBJ2-7, with D unresolved. Trimming cost V 2 bases and J 2 bases, with 11 bases left between them. The germline gives CDR1 SGDLS, CDR2 YYNGEE. The CDR3 has 14 residues. In nucleotides, the CDR3 is TGTGCCAGCAGCGTCTCGAGGACCCCCTACGAGCAGTACTTC. It translates to CASSVSRTPYEQYF.